The next 13 T cell receptor beta chains were all read from a single sample in a study of OX40 agonist ivuxolimab in advanced cancers. Data came from immunoSEQ multiplex PCR; TCRdb stores just in-frame clones and leaves some out. Of 35,000 to 45,000 clones in the sample, approximately 90% were seen once. The sample here was CD4+ or CD8+ T cells sorted from blood, taken in a trial of the OX40 agonist ivuxolimab. All receptors derive from an adult with an advanced solid tumor such as melanoma, head and neck, liver or kidney cancer.

J is TRBJ1-1 and V is TRBV5-1; no firm D call. CDR1 and CDR2 (germline): SGHRS, YFSETQ. This CDR3 is 14 amino acids long. Trimming cost V 1 base and J 3 bases, with 10 bases left between them. The CDR3 nucleotides are TGCGCCAGCAGCTTGCTAGGGATGGACACTGAAGCTTTCTTT. Translated, it gives CASSLLGMDTEAFF. The whole variable domain, filled in from reference TRBV5-1 and TRBJ1-1, reads KAGVTQTPRYLIKTRGQQVTLSCSPISGHRSVSWYQQTPGQGLQFLFEYFSETQRNKGNFPGRFSGRQFSNSRSEMNVSTLELGDSALYLCASSLLGMDTEAFFGQGTRLTVV.

The chain carries TRBV15 and TRBJ1-4; TRBD1 matches at 7 bases. The length of the CDR3 is 16 residues. Germline CDR1 is LNHNV and CDR2 is YYDKDF (reference sequence). Germline trimming cut 1 base from V and 8 bases from J; bases unmatched to any gene: 10. This CDR3 reads CATSRATGALGEKLFF. The CDR3 DNA is TGTGCCACCAGCAGAGCCACAGGGGCGCTAGGAGAAAAACTGTTTTTT.

There are a few counts of this clone. The chain combines TRBV4-1 with TRBJ1-5, with D possibly being TRBD1 (6 bases). The CDR3 totals 17 residues. The germline V gene encodes CDR1 MGHRA and CDR2 YSYEKL. Between the trimmed V and J ends, which lost 1 base and 7 bases, there was a span of 20 bases. The CDR3 sequence is CASSQVALYQGTQPQHF. CDR3 in DNA: TGCGCCAGCAGCCAAGTTGCCTTATATCAGGGGACCCAGCCCCAGCATTTT.

The V gene is TRBV5-4, the J gene TRBJ1-1; the D is unclear. Germline V CDR1 and CDR2: SGHNT, YYREEE (reference sequence). The CDR3 is 15 residues long. Trimming cost V 0 bases and J 1 base, with 10 bases left between them. CDR3 loop: CASSLVSRGNTEAFF. The CDR3 nucleotides are TGTGCCAGCAGCTTGGTGTCGAGAGGGAACACTGAAGCTTTCTTT.

The chain joins TRBV6-6 to TRBJ1-5; D possibly corresponds to TRBD1 (6 bases). CDR1 MNHNY and CDR2 SVGAGI come from the germline V gene (reference sequence). CDR3 size: 15 residues. Deletions cut 5 bases from V and 2 bases from J, with 13 bases between. The CDR3 DNA sequence: TGTGCCAGCAGTCCTACAGGGTCAGGCAATCAGCCCCAGCATTTT. It translates to CASSPTGSGNQPQHF.

This clone appeared a single time. The chain is built from TRBV6-5 and TRBJ2-7; the match to TRBD1 covers 9 bases. Per germline, CDR1 MNHEY and CDR2 SVGAGI. The CDR3 consists of 14 residues. V trimming: 4 bases; J trimming: 2 bases; junction bases outside the gene matches: 3. The CDR3 is CASSSGTGTYEQYF. DNA for the CDR3: TGTGCCAGCAGTTCCGGGACAGGGACCTACGAGCAGTACTTC.

The genes are TRBV28 and TRBJ2-7, with TRBD1 as a possible D gene (6 bases). Deletions cut 6 bases from V and 2 bases from J, with 17 bases between. CDR1 and CDR2 (germline): MDHEN, SYDVKM. The length of the CDR3 is 15 residues. CDR3 sequence reads: CASSQAGTPTYEQYF. The CDR3 coding sequence is TGTGCCAGCAGCCAAGCCGGGACACCTACCTACGAGCAGTACTTC.

The chain is built from TRBV7-2 and TRBJ2-3; 13 bases map to TRBD2. V lost 3 bases, J lost 9 bases, and 3 bases stayed unmatched. There are 14 residues in the CDR3. The germline V gene encodes CDR1 SGHTA and CDR2 FQGNSA. This CDR3 is CASSFGTSGNTQYF. The CDR3 region has the DNA TGTGCCAGCAGCTTCGGGACTAGCGGGAACACGCAGTATTTT.

The chain carries TRBV7-9 and TRBJ1-6; the D is unclear. CDR1 and CDR2 (germline): SEHNR, FQNEAQ (reference sequence). Trimming took 5 bases from V and 9 from J, leaving 8 bases between them. This CDR3 has 12 amino acids. The CDR3 region is CASSNSGSPLHF. CDR3 in DNA: TGTGCCAGCAGCAACTCCGGTTCACCCCTCCACTTT. The complete variable domain, with remaining parts taken from reference TRBV7-9 and TRBJ1-6, reads DTGVSQNPRHKITKRGQNVTFRCDPISEHNRLYWYRQTLGQGPEFLTYFQNEAQLEKSRLLSDRFSAERPKGSFSTLEIQRTEQGDSAMYLCASSNSGSPLHFGNGTRLTVT.

This clone was detected once. CDR3 residues: CSGRTGTGELFF. CDR3 sequence (DNA): TGCAGCGGGCGGACAGGGACCGGGGAGCTGTTTTTT. This sequence joins TRBV29-1 and TRBJ2-2; 8 positions agree with TRBD1. Germline CDR1 is SQVTM and CDR2 is ANQGSEA. The length of the CDR3 is 12 residues. V gave up 7 bases and J gave up 5 bases; unmatched junction bases: 3.

The chain has TRBV4-3 and TRBJ1-5; D perhaps matches TRBD1 (6 bases). Trimming shortened V by 1 base and J by 0 bases, and 16 bases separated the two germline ends. Germline CDR1 and CDR2: LGHNA and YSLEER. The CDR3 is 18 residues long. CDR3 loop: CASSQGFRGGYSNQPQHF. The CDR3 DNA follows: TGCGCCAGCAGCCAAGGTTTCAGGGGCGGTTATAGCAATCAGCCCCAGCATTTT.

The chain uses TRBV29-1 and TRBJ1-2; D is perhaps TRBD1 (5 bases). Trimming pared 3 bases from V and 0 bases from J, leaving 8 bases between. Per germline, CDR1 SQVTM and CDR2 ANQGSEA. The CDR3 consists of 13 residues. CDR3 in DNA: TGCAGCGTTGATGACAGAGCTAACTATGGCTACACCTTC. Protein product: CSVDDRANYGYTF.

The V call is TRBV11-2, the J call TRBJ2-3, with TRBD2 matching 7 bases. Germline CDR1 reads SGHAT; CDR2 reads FQNNGV. CDR3 size: 14 residues. The J segment lost 0 bases and the V segment lost 6 bases, leaving 3 bases of the junction unmatched. CDR3: CASRSGASTDTQYF. As DNA, the CDR3 is TGTGCCAGCAGGAGCGGGGCTAGCACAGATACGCAGTATTTT. Using reference TRBV11-2 and TRBJ2-3 for the parts outside the CDR3, the full variable domain is EAGVAQSPRYKIIEKRQSVAFWCNPISGHATLYWYQQILGQGPKLLIQFQNNGVVDDSQLPKDRFSAERLKGVDSTLKIQPAKLEDSAVYLCASRSGASTDTQYFGPGTRLTVL.